This record looks at one T cell receptor (beta chain) sequence and its context. This clonotype has at least ten counts. Its antigen remains undetermined. Base quality data are lacking; no much larger clone is found one base away. TCRdb shows the sequencer as Illumina HiSeq 1500. The raw public data were reprocessed by TCRdb itself: fastp quality trimming at Q25, MiXCR clonotype calling, in-frame beta chains only. Each entry is one CDR3 protein sequence, shown with its most common DNA and genes. Counted in this sample were 480,000 or so distinct CDR3 sequences; approximately 10% of them appeared once. The top ten hold more than 8.5% of the sample. The data derive from a study of T cell repertoires in cytomegalovirus infection (dated by TCRdb to between 2018 and 2021). Study-wide context: The HLA type of each donor mattered for the analysis, because public TCR beta signatures pointed to carriage of CMV infection along with the matching HLA type.

What the research found in general, with its limitations: The ex vivo response was dominated by HLA-C-restricted CMV-specific TCR beta clonotypes, and the single most frequent clonotype in two of eight donors was supplied by these HLA-C-restricted clonotypes. In both this cohort and an independent cohort of a few hundred donors, the cumulative frequency of public TCR beta family members distinguished carriers of CMV infection plus the relevant HLA type.

The source is a human donor in good health (CMV status not recorded). Some clones in this sample may be carry-over from other donors' samples. Material for sequencing was PBMCs.

The CDR3 region has the sequence CASSPTGTHNEQFF. The DNA is as follows: TGTGCCAGCAGCCCTACAGGGACACACAATGAGCAGTTCTTC. Here the chain combines TRBV3-1 and TRBJ2-1; TRBD1 is a weak D gene call, 6 bases matching. The CDR3 spans 14 residues, from the cysteine through the phenylalanine. Only the CDR3 DNA is retained, 42 bases long and in frame from the first base. V loses 4 bases, J loses 5 bases, and the germline ends lie 12 bases apart. For CDR1 and CDR2, the germline V gene (reference sequence) lists LGHDT and YNNKEL.